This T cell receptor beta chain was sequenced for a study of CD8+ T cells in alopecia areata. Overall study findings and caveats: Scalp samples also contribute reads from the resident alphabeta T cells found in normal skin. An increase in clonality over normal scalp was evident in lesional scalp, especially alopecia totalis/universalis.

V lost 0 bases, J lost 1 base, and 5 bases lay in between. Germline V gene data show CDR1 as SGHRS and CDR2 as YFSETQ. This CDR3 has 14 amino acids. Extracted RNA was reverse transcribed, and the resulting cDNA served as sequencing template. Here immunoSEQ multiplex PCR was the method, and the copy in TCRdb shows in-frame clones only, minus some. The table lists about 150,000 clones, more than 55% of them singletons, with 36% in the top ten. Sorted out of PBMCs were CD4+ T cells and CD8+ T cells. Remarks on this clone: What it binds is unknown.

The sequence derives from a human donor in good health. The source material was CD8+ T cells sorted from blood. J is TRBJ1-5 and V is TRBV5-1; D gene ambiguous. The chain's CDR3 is CASSLGQSNQPQHF. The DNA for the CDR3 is TGCGCCAGCAGCTTGGGGCAAAGCAATCAGCCCCAGCATTTT.